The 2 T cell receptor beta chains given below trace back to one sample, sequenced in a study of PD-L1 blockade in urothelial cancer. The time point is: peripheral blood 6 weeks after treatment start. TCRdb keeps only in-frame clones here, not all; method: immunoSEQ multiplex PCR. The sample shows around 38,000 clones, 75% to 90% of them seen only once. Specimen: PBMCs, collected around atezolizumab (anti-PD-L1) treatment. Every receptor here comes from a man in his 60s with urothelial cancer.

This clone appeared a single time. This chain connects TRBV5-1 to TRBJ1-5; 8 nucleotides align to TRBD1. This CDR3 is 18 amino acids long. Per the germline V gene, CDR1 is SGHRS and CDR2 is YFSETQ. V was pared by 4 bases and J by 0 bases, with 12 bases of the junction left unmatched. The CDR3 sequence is CASSRGDRGADSNQPQHF. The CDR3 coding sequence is TGCGCCAGCAGCCGCGGAGACAGGGGCGCAGATAGCAATCAGCCCCAGCATTTT.

CDR3: CASSQVPGWNTEAFF. The CDR3 DNA reads as TGCGCCAGCAGCCAAGTACCGGGGTGGAACACTGAAGCTTTCTTT. The chain is built from TRBV4-1 and TRBJ1-1; unclear D gene. The germline V gene encodes CDR1 MGHRA and CDR2 YSYEKL. Trimming shortened V by 1 base and J by 1 base, and 10 bases separated the two germline ends. The CDR3 has 15 residues.